The next 19 T cell receptor beta chains were all read from a single sample in a study of radiotherapy plus CTLA-4 blockade in lung cancer. The assay was immunoSEQ multiplex PCR, and TCRdb's table has in-frame clones only and misses some. Of some 40,000 clones listed, nearly 80% are singletons. This material consisted of peripheral blood, taken from a patient treated with radiotherapy plus ipilimumab. The receptors were sampled from a human donor with non-small cell lung cancer that progressed on radiotherapy plus ipilimumab.

The rearrangement uses TRBV15 and TRBJ2-7; TRBD1 matches 7 bases. Germline CDR1 reads LNHNV; CDR2 reads YYDKDF (reference sequence). CDR3 length: 14 amino acids. V lost 8 bases to trimming and J lost 4 bases; unmatched junction nucleotides: 11. The CDR3 loop is CATSREGGRYEQYF. The DNA for the CDR3 is TGTGCCACCTCAAGGGAAGGGGGCAGGTACGAGCAGTACTTC.

This rearrangement joins TRBV9 to TRBJ2-3; possibly TRBD1 for D (5 bases). Germline assignment: CDR1 SGDLS and CDR2 YYNGEE. The CDR3 is made up of 14 amino acids. V lost 6 bases and J lost 1, with 12 bases in between. CDR3 in DNA: TGTGCCAGCACCCCCCCGACAGGCACAGATACGCAGTATTTT. Protein: CASTPPTGTDTQYF.

V is TRBV7-9 and J is TRBJ2-2, with 9 nucleotides matching TRBD2. The CDR3 sequence is 17 residues long. The germline gives CDR1 SEHNR, CDR2 FQNEAQ (reference sequence). The trim removed 6 bases at V and 0 bases at J, leaving 8 bases unmatched. The CDR3 DNA sequence: TGTGCCAGCAGGGAGACTAGCGGAACTACGAACACCGGGGAGCTGTTTTTT. Its translation is CASRETSGTTNTGELFF.

The chain links TRBV2 to TRBJ1-1, with 10 bases fitting TRBD1. This CDR3 is built from 18 residues. Germline CDR1 reads SNHLY; CDR2 reads FYNNEI. Unmatched junction bases numbered 13, after V lost 6 bases and J lost 0 bases. CDR3 in amino acids: CASRDGTGALYMNTEAFF. The CDR3 DNA follows: TGTGCCAGCAGAGACGGGACAGGGGCCTTGTACATGAACACTGAAGCTTTCTTT.

This rearrangement joins TRBV7-2 to TRBJ2-3, with TRBD2 matching over 12 bases. The V gene end was trimmed by 5 bases and the J gene end by 5 bases; junction bases not matched to a gene: 8. CDR1 SGHTA and CDR2 FQGNSA come from the germline V gene. CDR3 length: 16 residues. The CDR3, as DNA: TGTGCCAGCAGCCCCGATACTAGCGGGGGGCGAGATACGCAGTATTTT. Translating gives CASSPDTSGGRDTQYF.

The chain employs TRBV5-4 and TRBJ2-7; D gene ambiguous. From germline, CDR1 is SGHNT and CDR2 YYREEE (reference sequence). The CDR3 consists of 16 residues. V was pared by 3 bases and J by 2 bases, with 18 bases between. Here the CDR3 reads CASSSPTRPPTYEQYF. The DNA of the CDR3 is TGTGCCAGCAGCTCTCCAACGAGGCCCCCTACCTACGAGCAGTACTTC.

This sequence joins TRBV6-4 and TRBJ2-6; possible D gene TRBD2, 5 bases. CDR1 MRHNA and CDR2 SNTAGT come from the germline V gene. This CDR3 is 16 amino acids long. Trimming cost V 2 bases and J 0 bases, with 8 bases left between them. Here the CDR3 reads CASSDLGSSGANVLTF. The CDR3 DNA reads TGTGCCAGCAGTGACCTGGGGAGCTCTGGGGCCAACGTCCTGACTTTC.

V and J are TRBV7-8 and TRBJ1-3, with TRBD1 identical over 9 bases. Germline-derived CDR1 and CDR2 are SGHVS and FQNEAQ. The CDR3 is made up of 19 amino acids. V shed 2 bases, J shed 1 base, and the junction held 12 bases outside the gene matches. The CDR3 loop is CASSLMFQGQGSSGNTIYF. DNA of the CDR3: TGTGCCAGCAGCTTAATGTTCCAGGGACAGGGATCTTCTGGAAACACCATATATTTT.

The chain combines TRBV4-1 with TRBJ1-2, with TRBD1 as a possible D gene (6 bases). Deletions cut 2 bases from V and 4 bases from J, with 14 bases between. In germline, CDR1 is MGHRA, CDR2 YSYEKL. This CDR3 has 15 residues. This CDR3 reads CASSQFILGAYGYTF. The DNA of the CDR3 is TGCGCCAGCAGCCAATTCATCTTGGGGGCCTATGGCTACACCTTC.

The rearrangement uses TRBV10-3 and TRBJ2-2; TRBD1 agrees at 8 bases. Germline CDR1 and CDR2: ENHRY and SYGVKD. The CDR3 length is 15 residues. The V segment lost 8 bases and the J segment 5 bases; nucleotides outside the gene matches: 10. The CDR3 loop reads CAIGWTGPGTGELFF. In DNA form, the CDR3 reads TGTGCCATCGGATGGACAGGGCCGGGGACCGGGGAGCTGTTTTTT.

The rearrangement joins TRBV5-6 to TRBJ2-2; possibly TRBD1 for D (6 bases). In germline, CDR1 is SGHDT, CDR2 YYEEEE. V lost 4 bases and J lost 4, with 11 bases in between. The CDR3 runs to 14 residues. The CDR3 DNA reads as TGTGCCAGCAGCCGGGACACGATCACCGGGGAGCTGTTTTTT. This codes for CASSRDTITGELFF.

This chain links TRBV18 with TRBJ2-7; 9 bases agree with TRBD2. In germline, CDR1 is KGHSH, CDR2 LQKENI. J was trimmed by 0 bases and V by 0 bases; bases with no gene match: 6. The length of the CDR3 is 17 residues. The chain's CDR3 is CASSPPNGRGGSYEQYF. DNA for the CDR3: TGTGCCAGCTCACCACCGAATGGGCGGGGGGGCTCCTACGAGCAGTACTTC.

The gene calls are TRBV18 and TRBJ1-6; a possible D gene is TRBD1 (5 bases). From germline, CDR1 is KGHSH and CDR2 LQKENI. The CDR3 contains 15 residues. Trimming took 2 bases from V and 9 from J, leaving 14 bases between them. Here the CDR3 DNA reads TGTGCCAGCTCACCAACCGGTCCTGGGGCTTCACCCCTCCACTTT. Protein: CASSPTGPGASPLHF.

The J gene is TRBJ1-6, the V gene TRBV27; 10 bases are a match to TRBD1. The CDR3 is 17 amino acids. V lost 6 bases, J lost 8 bases, and 13 bases stayed unmatched. Germline V gene sequence: CDR1 MNHEY, CDR2 SMNVEV (reference sequence). The CDR3 is CASRDDRGPFRHSPLHF. In DNA form, the CDR3 reads TGTGCCAGCAGGGACGACAGGGGGCCATTTCGGCATTCACCCCTCCACTTT.

The CDR3 region is CASSTGSGANVLTF. DNA for the CDR3: TGTGCCAGCAGCACAGGGTCGGGGGCCAACGTCCTGACTTTC. The chain joins TRBV6-1 to TRBJ2-6; TRBD1 is a possible D gene (6 bases). CDR1 is MNHNS, CDR2 SASEGT, per germline. CDR3 length: 14 residues. Trimming shortened V by 6 bases and J by 4 bases, and 10 bases separated the two germline ends.

V and J are TRBV4-1 and TRBJ2-3; D possibly corresponds to TRBD1 (6 bases). Trimming took 5 bases from V and 2 from J, leaving 11 bases between them. The CDR3 spans 14 residues. The germline V gene encodes CDR1 MGHRA and CDR2 YSYEKL. CDR3 bases: TGCGCCAGCAGCGTACAGGGAGCCACAGATACGCAGTATTTT. Its protein is CASSVQGATDTQYF.

The CDR3 reads CSVARSSYNEQFF. The CDR3 nucleotides are TGCAGCGTTGCCCGGAGCTCCTACAATGAGCAGTTCTTC. The chain has TRBV29-1 and TRBJ2-1; D is undetermined. Germline CDR1 SQVTM, CDR2 ANQGSEA. This CDR3 has 13 residues. Trimming stripped 4 bases from V and 0 bases from J, with 7 bases between.

The rearrangement uses TRBV15 and TRBJ2-1; D possibly corresponds to TRBD2 (6 bases). There are 12 residues in the CDR3. Germline CDR1 reads LNHNV; CDR2 reads YYDKDF (reference sequence). Trimming stripped 7 bases from V and 8 bases from J, with 12 bases between. The CDR3 DNA reads TGTGCCACCAAGGGGTGGGGGGATGAGCAGTTCTTC. It yields the protein CATKGWGDEQFF.

The chain recombines TRBV6-6 with TRBJ1-3, with TRBD1 identical over 7 bases. Germline V gives CDR1 MNHNY, CDR2 SVGAGI (reference sequence). The CDR3 covers 14 residues. Trimming removed 8 bases from V and 4 bases from J; junction bases left unmatched: 8. The CDR3 region is CASADRALGNTIYF. CDR3 nucleotide sequence: TGTGCCAGCGCTGACAGGGCCCTAGGAAACACCATATATTTT.